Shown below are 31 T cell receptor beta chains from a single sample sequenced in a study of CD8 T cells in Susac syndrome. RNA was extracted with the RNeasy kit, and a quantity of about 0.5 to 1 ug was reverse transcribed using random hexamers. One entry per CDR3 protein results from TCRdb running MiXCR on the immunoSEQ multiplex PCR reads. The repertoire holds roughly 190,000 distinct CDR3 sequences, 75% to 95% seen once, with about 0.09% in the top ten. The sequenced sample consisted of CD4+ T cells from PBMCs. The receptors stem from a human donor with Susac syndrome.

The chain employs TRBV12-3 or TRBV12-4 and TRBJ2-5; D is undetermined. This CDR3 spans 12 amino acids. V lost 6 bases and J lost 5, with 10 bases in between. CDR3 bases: TGTGCCAGCAGCCCTACGAGTGAGACCCAGTACTTC. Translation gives CASSPTSETQYF.

This chain's CDR3 is CAWSNRASYEQYF. The CDR3 DNA reads TGTGCCTGGAGTAACAGGGCCAGCTACGAGCAGTACTTC. The gene calls are TRBV30 and TRBJ2-7; D perhaps matches TRBD1 (6 bases). The length of the CDR3 is 13 residues. The germline V and J ends were trimmed by 2 bases and 3 bases, with 11 bases remaining between them. CDR1 GTSNPN and CDR2 SVGIG come from the germline V gene (reference sequence). Variable domain in full (rest from reference TRBV30 and TRBJ2-7): SQTIHQWPATLVQPVGSPLSLECTVEGTSNPNLYWYRQAAGRGLQLLFYSVGIGQISSEVPQNLSASRPQDRQFILSSKKLLLSDSGFYLCAWSNRASYEQYFGPGTRLTVT.

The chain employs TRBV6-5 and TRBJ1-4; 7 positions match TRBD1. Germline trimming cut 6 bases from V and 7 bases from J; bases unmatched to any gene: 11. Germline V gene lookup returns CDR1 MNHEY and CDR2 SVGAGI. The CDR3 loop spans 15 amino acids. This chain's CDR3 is CASRPEQGRGEKLFF. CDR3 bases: TGTGCCAGCAGACCCGAACAGGGGAGGGGTGAAAAACTGTTTTTT.

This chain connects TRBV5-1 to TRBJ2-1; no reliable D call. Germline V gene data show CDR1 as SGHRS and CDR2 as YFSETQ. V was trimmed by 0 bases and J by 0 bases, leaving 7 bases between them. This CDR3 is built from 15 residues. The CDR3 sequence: CASSLALNSYNEQFF. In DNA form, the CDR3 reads TGCGCCAGCAGCTTGGCCTTAAACTCCTACAATGAGCAGTTCTTC. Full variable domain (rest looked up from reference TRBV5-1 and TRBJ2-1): KAGVTQTPRYLIKTRGQQVTLSCSPISGHRSVSWYQQTPGQGLQFLFEYFSETQRNKGNFPGRFSGRQFSNSRSEMNVSTLELGDSALYLCASSLALNSYNEQFFGPGTRLTVL.

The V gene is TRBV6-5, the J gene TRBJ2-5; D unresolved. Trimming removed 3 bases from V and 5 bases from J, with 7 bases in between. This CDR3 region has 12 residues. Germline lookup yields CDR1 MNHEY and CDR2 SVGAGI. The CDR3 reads CASSYHGETQYF. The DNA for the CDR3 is TGTGCCAGCAGTTATCATGGGGAGACCCAGTACTTC.

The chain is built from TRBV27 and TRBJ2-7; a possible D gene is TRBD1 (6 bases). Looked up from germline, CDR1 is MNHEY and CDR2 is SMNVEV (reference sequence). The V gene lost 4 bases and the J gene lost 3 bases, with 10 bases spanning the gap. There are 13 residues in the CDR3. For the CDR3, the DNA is TGTGCCAGCAGTTCCCCAGGGGTCTACGAGCAGTACTTC. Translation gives CASSSPGVYEQYF.

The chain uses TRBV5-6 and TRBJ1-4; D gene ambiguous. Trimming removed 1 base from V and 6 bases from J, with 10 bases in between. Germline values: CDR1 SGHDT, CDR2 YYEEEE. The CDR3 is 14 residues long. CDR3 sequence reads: CASSLMDGYEKLFF. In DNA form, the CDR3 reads TGTGCCAGCAGCTTGATGGACGGCTATGAAAAACTGTTTTTT.

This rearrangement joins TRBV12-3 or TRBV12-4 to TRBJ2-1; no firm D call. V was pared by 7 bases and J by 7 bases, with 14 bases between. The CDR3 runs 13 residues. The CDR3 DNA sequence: TGTGCCAGCACCCTCCCCACCAGGAATGAGCAGTTCTTC. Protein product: CASTLPTRNEQFF.

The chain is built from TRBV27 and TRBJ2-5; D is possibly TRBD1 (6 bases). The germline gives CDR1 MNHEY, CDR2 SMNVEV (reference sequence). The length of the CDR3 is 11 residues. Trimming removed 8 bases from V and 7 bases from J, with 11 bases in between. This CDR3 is CASVLGGTQYF. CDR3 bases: TGTGCCAGCGTACTAGGGGGGACCCAGTACTTC.

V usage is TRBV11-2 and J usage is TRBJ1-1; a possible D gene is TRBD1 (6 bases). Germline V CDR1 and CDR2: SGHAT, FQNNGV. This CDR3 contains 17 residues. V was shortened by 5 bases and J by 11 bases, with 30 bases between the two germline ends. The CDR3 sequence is CASSALPMLRTGSYAFF. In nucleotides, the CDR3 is TGTGCCAGCAGCGCTCTACCCATGTTGCGAACAGGGTCATACGCTTTCTTT.

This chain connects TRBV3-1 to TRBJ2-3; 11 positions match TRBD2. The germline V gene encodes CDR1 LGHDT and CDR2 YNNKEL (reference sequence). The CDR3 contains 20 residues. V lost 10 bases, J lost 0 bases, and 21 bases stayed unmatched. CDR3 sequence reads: CATRRNTGTSGEHSTDTQYF. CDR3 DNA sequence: TGTGCCACCCGCAGGAATACCGGGACTAGCGGAGAACATAGCACAGATACGCAGTATTTT.

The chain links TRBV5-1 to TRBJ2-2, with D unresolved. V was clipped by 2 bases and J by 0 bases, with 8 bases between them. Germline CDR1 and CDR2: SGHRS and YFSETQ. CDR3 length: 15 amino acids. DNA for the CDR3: TGCGCCAGCAGCTTCGCCGGTACGAACACCGGGGAGCTGTTTTTT. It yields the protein CASSFAGTNTGELFF.

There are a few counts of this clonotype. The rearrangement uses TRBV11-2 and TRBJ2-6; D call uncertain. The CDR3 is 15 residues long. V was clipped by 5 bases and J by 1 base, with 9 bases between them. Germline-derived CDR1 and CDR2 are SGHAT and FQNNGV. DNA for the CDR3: TGTGCCAGCAGCCCCTTGGGGTCTGGGGCCAACGTCCTGACTTTC. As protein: CASSPLGSGANVLTF.

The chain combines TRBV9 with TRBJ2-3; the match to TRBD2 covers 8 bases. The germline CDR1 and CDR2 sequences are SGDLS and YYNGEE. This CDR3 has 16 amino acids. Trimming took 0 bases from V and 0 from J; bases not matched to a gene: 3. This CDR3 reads CASSVASGGSTDTQYF. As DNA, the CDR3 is TGTGCCAGCAGCGTAGCCAGCGGGGGTAGCACAGATACGCAGTATTTT.

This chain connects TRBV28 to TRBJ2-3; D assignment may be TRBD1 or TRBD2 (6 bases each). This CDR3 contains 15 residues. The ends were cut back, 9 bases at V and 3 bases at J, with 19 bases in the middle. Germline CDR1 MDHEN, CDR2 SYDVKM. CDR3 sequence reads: CASTGGLGGTDTQYF. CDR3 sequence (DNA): TGTGCCAGTACCGGGGGCTTAGGTGGAACAGATACGCAGTATTTT.

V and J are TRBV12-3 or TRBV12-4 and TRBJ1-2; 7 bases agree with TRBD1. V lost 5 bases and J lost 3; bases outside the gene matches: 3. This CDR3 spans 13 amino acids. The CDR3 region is CASSTGTDYGYTF. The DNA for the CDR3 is TGTGCCAGCAGTACCGGGACAGACTATGGCTACACCTTC.

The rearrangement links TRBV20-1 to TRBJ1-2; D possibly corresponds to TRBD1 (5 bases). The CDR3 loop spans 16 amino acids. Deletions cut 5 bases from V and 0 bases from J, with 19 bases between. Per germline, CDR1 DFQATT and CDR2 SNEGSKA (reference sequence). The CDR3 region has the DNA TGCAGTGCTGGAAGCTCAAGGACACACGCTAACTATGGCTACACCTTC. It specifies CSAGSSRTHANYGYTF.

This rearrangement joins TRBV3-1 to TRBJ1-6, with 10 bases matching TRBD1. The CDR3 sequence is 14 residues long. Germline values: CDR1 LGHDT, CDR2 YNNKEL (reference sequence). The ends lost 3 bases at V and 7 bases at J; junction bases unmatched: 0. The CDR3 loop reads CASSQGQGNSPLHF. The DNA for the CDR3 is TGTGCCAGCAGCCAGGGACAGGGGAATTCACCCCTCCACTTT.

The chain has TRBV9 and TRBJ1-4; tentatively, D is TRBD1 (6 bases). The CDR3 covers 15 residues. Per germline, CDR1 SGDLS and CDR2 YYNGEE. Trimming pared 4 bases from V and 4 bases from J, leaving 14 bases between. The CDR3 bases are TGTGCCAGCAGCCCCTCAGGACAGCTTAATGAAAAACTGTTTTTT. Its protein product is CASSPSGQLNEKLFF.

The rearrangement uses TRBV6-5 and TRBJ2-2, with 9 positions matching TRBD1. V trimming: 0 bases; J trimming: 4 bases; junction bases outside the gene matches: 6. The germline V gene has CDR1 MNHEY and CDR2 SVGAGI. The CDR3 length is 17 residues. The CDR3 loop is CASSYSPGTGSTGELFF. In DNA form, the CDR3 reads TGTGCCAGCAGTTACTCTCCCGGGACAGGGTCCACCGGGGAGCTGTTTTTT.

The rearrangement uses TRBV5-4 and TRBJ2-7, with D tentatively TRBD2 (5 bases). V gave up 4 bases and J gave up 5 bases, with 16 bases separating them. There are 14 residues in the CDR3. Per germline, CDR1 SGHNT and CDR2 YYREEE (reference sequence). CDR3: CASSQDSNRNEQYF. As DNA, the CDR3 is TGTGCCAGCAGCCAGGACTCGAATCGGAACGAGCAGTACTTC.

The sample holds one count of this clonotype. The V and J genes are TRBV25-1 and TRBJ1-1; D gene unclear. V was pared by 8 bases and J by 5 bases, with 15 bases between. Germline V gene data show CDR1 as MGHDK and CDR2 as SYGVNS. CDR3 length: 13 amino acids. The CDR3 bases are TGTGCCAGCTCTGGGCTTCTCTATACTGAAGCTTTCTTT. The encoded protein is CASSGLLYTEAFF.

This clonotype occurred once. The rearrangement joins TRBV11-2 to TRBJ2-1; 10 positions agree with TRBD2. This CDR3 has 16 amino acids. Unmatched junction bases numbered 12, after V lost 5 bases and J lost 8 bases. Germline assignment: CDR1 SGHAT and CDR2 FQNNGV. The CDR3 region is CASSRLGASGGDEQFF. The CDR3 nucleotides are TGTGCCAGCAGCCGACTAGGGGCTAGCGGGGGTGATGAGCAGTTCTTC.

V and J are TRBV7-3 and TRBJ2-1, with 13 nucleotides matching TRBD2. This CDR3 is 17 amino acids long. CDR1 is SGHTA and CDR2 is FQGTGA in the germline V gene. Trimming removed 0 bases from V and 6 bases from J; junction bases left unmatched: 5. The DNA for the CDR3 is TGTGCCAGCAGCTTAACTCCGGGACTAGCGGGACGCAATGAGCAGTTCTTC. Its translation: CASSLTPGLAGRNEQFF.

CDR3 bases: TGTGCCAGCAGTTACTCGGACACTAGCGGGGTGTACAATGAGCAGTTCTTC. Translating gives CASSYSDTSGVYNEQFF. V usage is TRBV6-5 and J usage is TRBJ2-1, with 10 bases matching TRBD2. The length of the CDR3 is 17 residues. V lost 0 bases, J lost 4 bases, and 6 bases stayed unmatched. Germline V gives CDR1 MNHEY, CDR2 SVGAGI.

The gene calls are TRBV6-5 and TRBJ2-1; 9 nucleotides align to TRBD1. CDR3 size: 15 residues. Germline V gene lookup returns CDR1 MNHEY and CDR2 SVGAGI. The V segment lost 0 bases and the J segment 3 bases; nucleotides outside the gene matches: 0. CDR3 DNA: TGTGCCAGCAGTTACTCGGGACAGGGCTACAATGAGCAGTTCTTC. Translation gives CASSYSGQGYNEQFF.

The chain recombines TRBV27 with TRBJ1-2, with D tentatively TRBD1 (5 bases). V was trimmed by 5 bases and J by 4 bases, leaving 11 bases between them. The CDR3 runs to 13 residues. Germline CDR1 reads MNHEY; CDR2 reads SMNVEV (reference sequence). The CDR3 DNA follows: TGTGCCAGCAGTGTCAGGGAGGGCTATGGCTACACCTTC. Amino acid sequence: CASSVREGYGYTF.

CDR3 sequence (DNA): TGTGCCAGCAGTTTGGATTTGGCCAATTCCTACGAGCAGTACTTC. Its protein product is CASSLDLANSYEQYF. This chain uses TRBV28 with TRBJ2-7; no firm D call. V gave up 3 bases and J gave up 1 base, with 13 bases separating them. The CDR3 totals 15 residues. Germline CDR1 reads MDHEN; CDR2 reads SYDVKM.

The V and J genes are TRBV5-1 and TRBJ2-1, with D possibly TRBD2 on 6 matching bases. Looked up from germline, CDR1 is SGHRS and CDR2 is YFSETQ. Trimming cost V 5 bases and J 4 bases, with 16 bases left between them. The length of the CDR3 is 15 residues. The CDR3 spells CASSSWFSGYNEQFF. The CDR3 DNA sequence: TGCGCCAGCAGTTCCTGGTTTAGCGGATACAATGAGCAGTTCTTC.

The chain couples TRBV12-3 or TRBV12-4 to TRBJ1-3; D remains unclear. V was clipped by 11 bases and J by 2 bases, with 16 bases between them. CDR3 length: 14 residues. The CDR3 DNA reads TGTGCCTCAACACCGAGGTGGGCTGGAAACACCATATATTTT. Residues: CASTPRWAGNTIYF.

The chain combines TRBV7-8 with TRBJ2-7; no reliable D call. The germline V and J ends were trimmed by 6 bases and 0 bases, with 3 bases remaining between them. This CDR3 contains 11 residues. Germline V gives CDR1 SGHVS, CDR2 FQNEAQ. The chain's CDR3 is CASRSSYEQYF. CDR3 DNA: TGTGCCAGCAGGAGCTCCTACGAGCAGTACTTC.